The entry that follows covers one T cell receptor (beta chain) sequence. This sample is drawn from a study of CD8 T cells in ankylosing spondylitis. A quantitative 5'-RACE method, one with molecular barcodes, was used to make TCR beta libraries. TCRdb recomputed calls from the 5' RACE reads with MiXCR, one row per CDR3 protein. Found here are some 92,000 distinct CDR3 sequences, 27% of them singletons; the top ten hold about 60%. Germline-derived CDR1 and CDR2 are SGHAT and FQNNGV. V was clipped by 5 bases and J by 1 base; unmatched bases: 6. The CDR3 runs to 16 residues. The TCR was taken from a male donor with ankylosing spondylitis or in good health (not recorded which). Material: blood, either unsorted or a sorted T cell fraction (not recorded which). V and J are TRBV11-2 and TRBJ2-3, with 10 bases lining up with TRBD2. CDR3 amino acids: CASSRTGLAGTDTQYF. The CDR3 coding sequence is TGTGCCAGCAGCCGAACCGGACTAGCGGGCACAGATACGCAGTATTTT.